The clone carrying this TCR beta chain ranks as large. As yet, its antigen is unknown. Using immunoSEQ multiplex PCR, the repertoire was profiled, and TCRdb retains in-frame clones only, with some absent. The sample shows some 2,900 clones, roughly 85% of them seen only once. The data belong to a study of immune evolution from preneoplasia to lung adenocarcinoma. Between the mid-2010s and the late 2010s, patients underwent resection in Japan or China. Histologic diagnosis was independently verified by two lung pathologists. V shed 0 bases and J 7 bases; nucleotides not matched to a gene: 6. The length of the CDR3 is 16 residues. CDR1 and CDR2 from the germline V gene are SGHDN and FVKESK. Findings and limits, study-wide: Normal lung had highest clonality; later lesions appeared denser, more diverse. Top clone frequencies peaked in normal lung, apparently declining through invasive adenocarcinoma.

The chain employs TRBV14 and TRBJ2-2, with 9 bases identical to TRBD1. This TCR was sampled from a person aged 70 to 80 with lung adenocarcinoma. Sequencing input: FFPE adjacent normal lung tissue. CDR3 in amino acids: CASSQDLQGAGGELFF. CDR3 coding DNA: TGTGCCAGCAGCCAAGATTTACAGGGGGCCGGCGGGGAGCTGTTTTTT.